The source of this TCR beta chain is a study of T cell changes during pregnancy in multiple sclerosis. Method: immunoSEQ multiplex PCR; TCRdb's copy keeps in-frame clones and lacks some. The repertoire has 130,000 or so clones, over 85% of them found once; the top ten carry 6% to 7%. CDR3 length equals 15 residues. CDR1 and CDR2 from the germline V gene are SGHRS and YFSETQ. V was trimmed by 4 bases and J by 6 bases, leaving 19 bases between them. The receptor's source is a female donor with multiple sclerosis, enrolled in a pregnancy study. The chain couples TRBV5-1 to TRBJ1-1, with a possible D match to TRBD1 (6 bases). The input for sequencing was peripheral blood, taken before pregnancy. The CDR3 here is CASSLSQGGGAEAFF. The CDR3 region has the DNA TGCGCCAGCAGCCTATCACAGGGTGGAGGCGCTGAAGCTTTCTTT.